The 26 T cell receptor beta chains listed next were all sequenced from one sample in a study of cytotoxic CD8 clonotypes in ibrutinib-treated CLL. Measured with immunoSEQ multiplex PCR; TCRdb has only the in-frame clones, and not every one. The profile covers 200,000 or so clones, with roughly three quarters appearing a single time and around 10% taken by the ten largest. The material sequenced was PBMCs, taken after 12 months of ibrutinib treatment. The receptors derive from a human donor with chronic lymphocytic leukemia.

This sequence joins TRBV23-1 and TRBJ1-5; D uncertain. TRBV23-1 qualifies as an ORF whose function is uncertain. The CDR3 has 11 amino acids. V lost 7 bases to trimming and J lost 4 bases, with 5 bases between them. CDR3 DNA sequence: TGCGCCAGCACCACTAATCAGCCCCAGCATTTT. This codes for CASTTNQPQHF.

The chain links TRBV25-1 to TRBJ2-7, with D unclear. This CDR3 has 15 amino acids. Trimming left V 1 base short and J 0 bases short, with 10 bases between. CDR1 MGHDK and CDR2 SYGVNS come from the germline V gene. CDR3 DNA sequence: TGTGCCAGCAGTGAATCGACCGAGAGCTCCTACGAGCAGTACTTC. This gives the protein CASSESTESSYEQYF.

The table lists this clone with a count of one. CDR3 sequence (DNA): TGTGCCACCAGCAGAGATTCCGAGGGATGGAGCAATCAGCCCCAGCATTTT. It encodes CATSRDSEGWSNQPQHF. The chain employs TRBV15 and TRBJ1-5, with unresolved D. This CDR3 has 17 amino acids. Between the trimmed V and J ends, which lost 0 bases and 1 base, there was a span of 13 bases. The germline V gene has CDR1 LNHNV and CDR2 YYDKDF (reference sequence).

This clone was found many times. The V and J genes are TRBV18 and TRBJ1-2; D unclear. CDR3 length equals 14 residues. V dropped 1 base and J dropped 7 bases, with 13 bases sitting between them. Per germline, CDR1 KGHSH and CDR2 LQKENI. As DNA, the CDR3 is TGTGCCAGCTCACCACTGTCAGATCCTGGTGGCTACACCTTC. It yields the protein CASSPLSDPGGYTF.

The J gene is TRBJ1-2, the V gene TRBV27, with D possibly being TRBD1 (5 bases). The CDR3 has 13 residues. Per germline, CDR1 MNHEY and CDR2 SMNVEV (reference sequence). V was shortened by 3 bases and J by 2 bases, with 7 bases between the two germline ends. Here the CDR3 DNA reads TGTGCCAGCAGTTTCAGGGCGAACTATGGCTACACCTTC. Translation gives CASSFRANYGYTF.

The chain carries TRBV27 and TRBJ2-7; 7 positions match TRBD2. The CDR3 extends over 14 amino acids. J was trimmed by 0 bases and V by 5 bases; bases with no gene match: 4. Germline V gives CDR1 MNHEY, CDR2 SMNVEV (reference sequence). Here the CDR3 reads CASSESGNSYEQYF. The CDR3 coding sequence is TGTGCCAGCAGTGAGAGCGGGAACTCCTACGAGCAGTACTTC.

This sequence joins TRBV4-1 and TRBJ1-2; D uncertain. CDR1 MGHRA and CDR2 YSYEKL come from the germline V gene. Trimming took off 0 bases at V and 4 bases at J, with 12 bases between the two ends. This CDR3 contains 15 residues. In DNA form, the CDR3 reads TGCGCCAGCAGCCAAGATCAGGAGGAGTCCTATGGCTACACCTTC. As protein: CASSQDQEESYGYTF.

In DNA form, the CDR3 reads TGTGCCAGCAGCCGGGCTCCTCAAGAGACCCAGTACTTC. Its translation: CASSRAPQETQYF. The J gene is TRBJ2-5, the V gene TRBV7-2; no clear D. This CDR3 spans 13 amino acids. Germline values: CDR1 SGHTA, CDR2 FQGNSA. Trimming took 5 bases from V and 2 from J, leaving 9 bases between them.

This sequence joins TRBV5-6 and TRBJ1-2; unclear D gene. Germline loops: CDR1 SGHDT, CDR2 YYEEEE. The length of the CDR3 is 11 residues. Trimming pared 1 base from V and 8 bases from J, leaving 6 bases between. CDR3 protein: CASSLRGGYTF. The CDR3 DNA follows: TGTGCCAGCAGCTTGCGTGGGGGCTACACCTTC.

The chain uses TRBV27 and TRBJ2-7, with 11 bases fitting TRBD1. The germline CDR1 and CDR2 sequences are MNHEY and SMNVEV (reference sequence). The CDR3 extends over 15 amino acids. Trimming at V came to 6 bases and at J to 5 bases, leaving 9 bases not matched to a gene. This chain's CDR3 is CASSRTDRGPDEQYF. For the CDR3, the DNA is TGTGCCAGCAGCCGGACGGACAGGGGGCCCGACGAGCAGTACTTC.

The CDR3: CASSYLDLNGRYEQYF. Written as DNA, the CDR3 is TGTGCCAGCAGTTACTTGGACTTAAATGGTCGTTACGAGCAGTACTTC. The V and J genes are TRBV6-5 and TRBJ2-7; a weak D match, TRBD2 (5 bases). The CDR3 runs to 16 residues. With 1 base removed from V and 4 bases from J, the gap between germline ends came to 17 bases. Germline-derived CDR1 and CDR2 are MNHEY and SVGAGI.

This chain links TRBV6-5 with TRBJ2-7, with D perhaps matching TRBD1 (5 bases). Trimming shortened V by 6 bases and J by 0 bases, and 15 bases separated the two germline ends. Germline V gene sequence: CDR1 MNHEY, CDR2 SVGAGI. The CDR3 is made up of 15 amino acids. The CDR3 DNA reads as TGTGCCAGCAGCCTCGGACATCGGGCCTCCTACGAGCAGTACTTC. Its translation: CASSLGHRASYEQYF.

The V and J genes are TRBV19 and TRBJ1-2; 10 bases agree with TRBD1. After removal of 3 bases from V and 9 bases from J, the junction contained 10 bases not matched to a gene. Germline CDR1 reads LNHDA; CDR2 reads SQIVND (reference sequence). The CDR3 covers 15 residues. Here the CDR3 DNA reads TGTGCCAGTAGTATTGGCTATGACAGGGGGCTACGCTACACCTTC. Encoded protein: CASSIGYDRGLRYTF.

This sequence joins TRBV28 and TRBJ1-4; D gene unclear. The V gene lost 1 base and the J gene lost 0 bases, with 6 bases spanning the gap. This CDR3 has 15 residues. CDR1 and CDR2 from the germline V gene are MDHEN and SYDVKM. CDR3: CASSLSYATNEKLFF. The DNA of the CDR3 is TGTGCCAGCAGTTTATCTTATGCAACTAATGAAAAACTGTTTTTT.

The chain joins TRBV29-1 to TRBJ2-3; weak D call: TRBD1 (6 bases). The CDR3 runs to 17 residues. Germline CDR1 SQVTM, CDR2 ANQGSEA. V lost 4 bases to trimming and J lost 4 bases, with 24 bases between them. In DNA form, the CDR3 reads TGCAGCGTTGTACAGGGCAACTTACGGTCGGCGGCAGATACGCAGTATTTT. Translated, it gives CSVVQGNLRSAADTQYF.

The chain has TRBV5-5 and TRBJ2-1; no firm D call. The CDR3 length is 17 residues. Trimming cost V 4 bases and J 0 bases, with 17 bases left between them. Germline CDR1 SGHKS, CDR2 YYEKEE (reference sequence). The CDR3 is CASSPSTGESSYNEQFF. In DNA, the CDR3 is TGTGCCAGCAGCCCCTCGACTGGAGAGAGCTCCTACAATGAGCAGTTCTTC.

The chain employs TRBV27 and TRBJ1-3; D is unclear. CDR1 is MNHEY and CDR2 is SMNVEV in the germline V gene (reference sequence). V gave up 0 bases and J gave up 2 bases, with 8 bases separating them. The length of the CDR3 is 15 residues. The CDR3 loop is CASSLSGAAGNTIYF. The CDR3 DNA reads TGTGCCAGCAGTTTATCTGGCGCGGCTGGAAACACCATATATTTT.

The chain's CDR3 is CASSQGQRRRGEQYF. CDR3 nucleotide sequence: TGTGCCAGCAGCCAAGGCCAACGGAGAAGAGGCGAGCAGTACTTC. The J gene is TRBJ2-7, the V gene TRBV14; D ambiguous. The CDR3 loop spans 15 amino acids. Germline V gene sequence: CDR1 SGHDN, CDR2 FVKESK. The V and J ends lost 1 base and 6 bases respectively, with 16 bases between them.

The chain uses TRBV7-6 and TRBJ2-7; TRBD2 might be the D (7 bases). Germline assignment: CDR1 SGHVS and CDR2 FNYEAQ. The CDR3 has 16 amino acids. Trimming removed 4 bases at V and 2 bases at J, with 18 bases between. The CDR3 DNA sequence: TGTGCCAGCAGCTCCGGAGGGGGGGCTAAAACCTACGAGCAGTACTTC. Translation: CASSSGGGAKTYEQYF.

This chain connects TRBV28 to TRBJ2-2; 11 nucleotides match TRBD2. The CDR3 totals 18 residues. Germline CDR1 reads MDHEN; CDR2 reads SYDVKM. Losses at the gene ends were 7 bases for V and 6 bases for J; bases not matched to a gene: 16. CDR3 sequence (DNA): TGTGCCAGCACTCTGGCGGTTCTAGCGGGAGGAGGGGCCGGGGAGCTGTTTTTT. Residues: CASTLAVLAGGGAGELFF.

The V and J genes are TRBV5-1 and TRBJ2-7, with a possible D match to TRBD1 (5 bases). Germline CDR1 reads SGHRS; CDR2 reads YFSETQ. This CDR3 has 13 amino acids. V gave up 4 bases and J gave up 4 bases, with 12 bases separating them. The CDR3 region has the DNA TGCGCCAGCAGCCCTCCGCAGGGTTACGAGCAGTACTTC. Its translation: CASSPPQGYEQYF.

The J gene is TRBJ2-3, the V gene TRBV6-5; D unresolved. V dropped 4 bases and J dropped 0 bases, with 11 bases sitting between them. The germline V gene encodes CDR1 MNHEY and CDR2 SVGAGI. This CDR3 is 15 amino acids long. The DNA for the CDR3 is TGTGCCAGCAGTTTCTCCCTCTCTAGCACAGATACGCAGTATTTT. Protein sequence: CASSFSLSSTDTQYF.

V and J are TRBV5-1 and TRBJ2-2; 9 bases fit TRBD1. V trimming: 2 bases; J trimming: 4 bases; junction bases outside the gene matches: 6. CDR3 length: 16 residues. CDR1 is SGHRS, CDR2 YFSETQ, per germline. CDR3 in DNA: TGCGCCAGCAGCTTAAGACAGGGGGATGGCACCGGGGAGCTGTTTTTT. Protein: CASSLRQGDGTGELFF.

The gene calls are TRBV5-1 and TRBJ1-3, with D perhaps TRBD1 (5 bases). Germline lookup yields CDR1 SGHRS and CDR2 YFSETQ. This CDR3 region has 15 residues. Trimming left V 6 bases short and J 0 bases short, with 13 bases between. The CDR3 coding sequence is TGCGCCAGCAAAGTGGGGACGAACTCTGGAAACACCATATATTTT. This sequence encodes CASKVGTNSGNTIYF.

The rearrangement joins TRBV4-1 to TRBJ1-2; D is perhaps TRBD1 (6 bases). CDR1 and CDR2 (germline): MGHRA, YSYEKL. The V gene lost 1 base and the J gene lost 4 bases, with 7 bases spanning the gap. The CDR3 consists of 13 residues. CDR3 nucleotide sequence: TGCGCCAGCAGCCAAGCGGACAGCTATGGCTACACCTTC. It codes for CASSQADSYGYTF.

The chain links TRBV4-1 to TRBJ2-7, with D possibly TRBD1 on 6 matching bases. Germline CDR1 is MGHRA and CDR2 is YSYEKL. The CDR3 is 14 residues long. Trimming shortened V by 4 bases and J by 1 base, and 11 bases separated the two germline ends. CDR3 region: CASSPTGSSYEQYF. CDR3 in DNA: TGCGCCAGCAGCCCGACAGGTTCTTCCTACGAGCAGTACTTC.